Shown below are 19 T cell receptor beta chains from a single sample sequenced in a study of radiotherapy plus CTLA-4 blockade in lung cancer. Here immunoSEQ multiplex PCR was the method, and the copy in TCRdb shows in-frame clones only, minus some. The table includes tens of thousands of clones, 70% to 90% detected once. The input for sequencing was peripheral blood, taken from a patient treated with radiotherapy plus ipilimumab. These receptors all stem from a human donor with non-small cell lung cancer who had stable disease on radiotherapy plus ipilimumab.

V is TRBV5-1 and J is TRBJ1-3, with TRBD1 matching over 8 bases. V gave up 5 bases and J gave up 0 bases; unmatched junction bases: 4. CDR1 is SGHRS and CDR2 is YFSETQ in the germline V gene. There are 15 residues in the CDR3. CDR3 nucleotides: TGCGCCAGCAGTCGGGACAGGAGCTCTGGAAACACCATATATTTT. Its protein product is CASSRDRSSGNTIYF.

The chain links TRBV6-1 to TRBJ2-2; possibly TRBD2 for D (7 bases). The V end was cut by 4 bases, the J end by 6 bases, with 12 bases between. CDR1 is MNHNS and CDR2 is SASEGT in the germline V gene. The CDR3 spans 14 residues. The CDR3 sequence: CASSVGGQPGELFF. The CDR3 coding sequence is TGTGCCAGCAGTGTGGGGGGGCAACCCGGGGAGCTGTTTTTT.

The chain is built from TRBV6-6 and TRBJ2-7; D possibly corresponds to TRBD2 (5 bases). This CDR3 is built from 15 residues. V was clipped by 0 bases and J by 0 bases, with 9 bases between them. Germline CDR1 reads MNHNY; CDR2 reads SVGAGI (reference sequence). For the CDR3, the DNA is TGTGCCAGCAGTTACTCAGGCGGGCGCTCCTACGAGCAGTACTTC. Translating gives CASSYSGGRSYEQYF.

This clone has only one observation. The rearrangement uses TRBV2 and TRBJ2-2, with D perhaps TRBD2 (7 bases). This CDR3 has 13 amino acids. The germline CDR1 and CDR2 sequences are SNHLY and FYNNEI. V was pared by 8 bases and J by 4 bases, with 11 bases between. The CDR3 sequence is CASSGGRTGELFF. The CDR3 nucleotides read TGTGCCAGCTCCGGGGGGCGCACCGGGGAGCTGTTTTTT. The full variable domain, in which reference TRBV2 and TRBJ2-2 provide the parts outside the CDR3, is EPEVTQTPSHQVTQMGQEVILRCVPISNHLYFYWYRQILGQKVEFLVSFYNNEISEKSEIFDDQFSVERPDGSNFTLKIRSTKLEDSAMYFCASSGGRTGELFFGEGSRLTVL.

The V and J genes are TRBV6-1 and TRBJ1-5; TRBD1 aligns across 8 bases. Germline V CDR1 and CDR2: MNHNS, SASEGT. The CDR3 has 15 amino acids. The junction had 6 bases not matched to a gene; V was cut back by 6 bases and J by 2 bases. The CDR3 is CASSPDRAGNQPQHF. In nucleotides, the CDR3 is TGTGCCAGCAGCCCGGACAGGGCGGGCAATCAGCCCCAGCATTTT.

The V and J genes are TRBV5-1 and TRBJ2-3; no reliable D call. Germline CDR1 is SGHRS and CDR2 is YFSETQ. Trimming removed 0 bases at V and 6 bases at J, with 5 bases between. This CDR3 region has 12 residues. The CDR3 reads CASSLVGDTQYF. CDR3 bases: TGCGCCAGCAGCTTGGTCGGTGATACGCAGTATTTT.

V gene TRBV5-4 combines with J gene TRBJ2-5; D is perhaps TRBD2 (6 bases). Germline CDR1 is SGHNT and CDR2 is YYREEE (reference sequence). This CDR3 contains 16 residues. V was trimmed by 2 bases and J by 5 bases, leaving 19 bases between them. The CDR3 bases are TGTGCCAGCAGCTTCACCTCCGGGACTGGGGCGGAGACCCAGTACTTC. Protein product: CASSFTSGTGAETQYF.

This sequence joins TRBV2 and TRBJ2-1, with TRBD1 matching 10 bases. J lost 5 bases, V lost 6 bases, and 7 bases had no gene match. Germline lookup yields CDR1 SNHLY and CDR2 FYNNEI. The CDR3 covers 15 residues. The CDR3 sequence is CASRTGGPGNNEQFF. CDR3 DNA sequence: TGTGCCAGCAGGACAGGGGGCCCGGGTAACAATGAGCAGTTCTTC.

This clone has only one observation. J is TRBJ2-7 and V is TRBV7-9, with 7 bases that match TRBD1. The ends lost 1 base at V and 5 bases at J; junction bases unmatched: 17. The CDR3 is made up of 18 amino acids. In germline, CDR1 is SEHNR, CDR2 FQNEAQ (reference sequence). CDR3 sequence: CASSLVAGLGEQGHEQYF. The CDR3 DNA sequence: TGTGCCAGCAGCTTAGTGGCGGGTTTAGGGGAACAGGGGCACGAGCAGTACTTC. The complete variable domain, with remaining parts taken from reference TRBV7-9 and TRBJ2-7, reads DTGVSQNPRHKITKRGQNVTFRCDPISEHNRLYWYRQTLGQGPEFLTYFQNEAQLEKSRLLSDRFSAERPKGSFSTLEIQRTEQGDSAMYLCASSLVAGLGEQGHEQYFGPGTRLTVT.

The chain employs TRBV5-1 and TRBJ1-1; unclear D gene. Germline loops: CDR1 SGHRS, CDR2 YFSETQ. The CDR3 consists of 16 residues. V lost 0 bases, J lost 0 bases, and 12 bases lay in between. The CDR3 sequence is CASSLEGQLMNTEAFF. The CDR3 coding sequence is TGCGCCAGCAGCTTGGAAGGGCAGCTAATGAACACTGAAGCTTTCTTT.

The chain has TRBV28 and TRBJ2-7, with D perhaps matching TRBD1 (5 bases). The CDR3 runs 13 residues. Deletions cut 7 bases from V and 2 bases from J, with 12 bases between. CDR1 MDHEN and CDR2 SYDVKM come from the germline V gene. The CDR3 sequence: CASTPPTAYEQYF. CDR3 DNA: TGTGCCAGCACCCCCCCGACAGCCTACGAGCAGTACTTC.

The chain recombines TRBV7-9 with TRBJ1-6, with a weak D call TRBD1 (6 bases). There are 18 residues in the CDR3. The ends were cut back, 5 bases at V and 0 bases at J, with 17 bases in the middle. Germline V CDR1 and CDR2: SEHNR, FQNEAQ (reference sequence). The CDR3 sequence: CASSEGHPLSSYNSPLHF. For the CDR3, the DNA is TGTGCCAGCAGCGAGGGACACCCACTGAGCTCCTATAATTCACCCCTCCACTTT. The variable domain in full, with the rest retrieved from reference TRBV7-9 and TRBJ1-6, is DTGVSQNPRHKITKRGQNVTFRCDPISEHNRLYWYRQTLGQGPEFLTYFQNEAQLEKSRLLSDRFSAERPKGSFSTLEIQRTEQGDSAMYLCASSEGHPLSSYNSPLHFGNGTRLTVT.

Only one count was recorded for this clone. V usage is TRBV28 and J usage is TRBJ1-1; 8 positions agree with TRBD1. Trimming at V came to 5 bases and at J to 3 bases, leaving 8 bases not matched to a gene. The CDR3 has 15 amino acids. Germline-derived CDR1 and CDR2 are MDHEN and SYDVKM. In nucleotides, the CDR3 is TGTGCCAGCAGTCCCGAGGGACAGGACCACACTGAAGCTTTCTTT. This encodes CASSPEGQDHTEAFF.

The rearrangement links TRBV19 to TRBJ2-3; D uncertain. V lost 7 bases and J lost 6, with 17 bases in between. This CDR3 has 14 amino acids. Per germline, CDR1 LNHDA and CDR2 SQIVND (reference sequence). The CDR3 region is CASTDSTVADTQYF. The DNA of the CDR3 is TGTGCCAGTACCGATTCCACAGTCGCGGATACGCAGTATTTT.

The J gene is TRBJ2-5, the V gene TRBV5-1, with TRBD2 as a possible D gene (5 bases). Germline-derived CDR1 and CDR2 are SGHRS and YFSETQ. Trimming took 7 bases from V and 4 from J, leaving 20 bases between them. The CDR3 totals 15 residues. CDR3 protein: CASRLSGKAVETQYF. DNA for the CDR3: TGCGCCAGCCGCCTTTCGGGGAAGGCGGTAGAGACCCAGTACTTC.

The chain employs TRBV4-2 and TRBJ1-2, with 11 nucleotides matching TRBD1. Germline loops: CDR1 LGHNA, CDR2 YNFKEQ. The CDR3 has 15 residues. The V gene end was trimmed by 2 bases and the J gene end by 8 bases; junction bases not matched to a gene: 7. This CDR3 reads CASSQPGQGALGYTF. Written as DNA, the CDR3 is TGTGCCAGCAGCCAACCCGGACAGGGGGCGCTCGGCTACACCTTC.

This clone has more than one count but fewer than ten. This chain joins TRBV5-8 and TRBJ1-5; 8 nucleotides line up with TRBD1. With V trimmed by 4 bases and J by 3 bases, 6 bases remained unmatched. Germline loops: CDR1 SGHTS, CDR2 YDEGEE. CDR3 length: 15 residues. For the CDR3, the DNA is TGTGCCAGCAGCCCGGGACAGGCCCTCAATCAGCCCCAGCATTTT. This encodes CASSPGQALNQPQHF.

The J gene is TRBJ1-1, the V gene TRBV30; D may be TRBD1 (5 bases). The CDR3 spans 14 residues. V lost 2 bases, J lost 0 bases, and 10 bases lay in between. Germline lookup yields CDR1 GTSNPN and CDR2 SVGIG (reference sequence). CDR3 amino acids: CAWSRLGLNTEAFF. CDR3 DNA: TGTGCCTGGAGTAGGCTGGGACTGAACACTGAAGCTTTCTTT. Full variable domain (outside the CDR3, taken from reference TRBV30 and TRBJ1-1): SQTIHQWPATLVQPVGSPLSLECTVEGTSNPNLYWYRQAAGRGLQLLFYSVGIGQISSEVPQNLSASRPQDRQFILSSKKLLLSDSGFYLCAWSRLGLNTEAFFGQGTRLTVV.

This clone has a single count. This chain links TRBV30 with TRBJ1-2; D ambiguous. CDR3 length equals 12 residues. Germline V gene sequence: CDR1 GTSNPN, CDR2 SVGIG (reference sequence). Trimming pared 0 bases from V and 8 bases from J, leaving 10 bases between. The CDR3 nucleotides are TGTGCCTGGAGTGTCCAGACGAGGGGCTACACCTTC. Amino acids: CAWSVQTRGYTF.